Below are 4 T cell receptor beta chains sequenced from a single sample in a study of T cells in localized non-small cell lung cancer. Libraries were prepared by immunoSEQ multiplex PCR; TCRdb keeps only in-frame clonotypes and omits some of them. The sample lists 38,000 or so clones; around 81% were seen once. Sequences were derived from peripheral blood mononuclear cells, sampled before any cancer treatment. The source of these receptors is a male donor aged 60 or over with stage II lung adenocarcinoma.

The chain is built from TRBV6-6 and TRBJ1-4, with no clear D. The CDR3 has 13 amino acids. Germline V gene sequence: CDR1 MNHNY, CDR2 SVGAGI (reference sequence). The V and J ends lost 6 bases and 5 bases respectively, with 10 bases between them. The CDR3 region has the DNA TGTGCCAGCAGCTACAGCTTGAATGAAAAACTGTTTTTT. It encodes CASSYSLNEKLFF.

The CDR3 region has the DNA TGTGCCAGCAGCCACGATACTAGCAATCAGCCCCAGCATTTT. Residues: CASSHDTSNQPQHF. V is TRBV4-2 and J is TRBJ1-5; D call uncertain. Germline V gene sequence: CDR1 LGHNA, CDR2 YNFKEQ. V lost 3 bases to trimming and J lost 0 bases, with 6 bases between them. This CDR3 has 14 amino acids.

The rearrangement joins TRBV28 to TRBJ1-3; 8 bases fit TRBD1. The trim removed 6 bases at V and 0 bases at J, leaving 4 bases unmatched. The germline gives CDR1 MDHEN, CDR2 SYDVKM. The CDR3 extends over 15 amino acids. The CDR3, as DNA: TGTGCCAGCAGAAATACAGGGGGCTCTGGAAACACCATATATTTT. This gives the protein CASRNTGGSGNTIYF.

The V gene is TRBV19, the J gene TRBJ1-5; D is unclear. The CDR3 totals 13 residues. Germline CDR1 LNHDA, CDR2 SQIVND (reference sequence). V dropped 0 bases and J dropped 4 bases, with 4 bases sitting between them. Here the CDR3 reads CASSIDPNQPQHF. The CDR3 nucleotides are TGTGCCAGTAGTATAGATCCTAATCAGCCCCAGCATTTT. The variable domain in full, with the rest retrieved from reference TRBV19 and TRBJ1-5, is DGGITQSPKYLFRKEGQNVTLSCEQNLNHDAMYWYRQDPGQGLRLIYYSQIVNDFQKGDIAEGYSVSREKKESFPLTVTSAQKNPTAFYLCASSIDPNQPQHFGDGTRLSIL.